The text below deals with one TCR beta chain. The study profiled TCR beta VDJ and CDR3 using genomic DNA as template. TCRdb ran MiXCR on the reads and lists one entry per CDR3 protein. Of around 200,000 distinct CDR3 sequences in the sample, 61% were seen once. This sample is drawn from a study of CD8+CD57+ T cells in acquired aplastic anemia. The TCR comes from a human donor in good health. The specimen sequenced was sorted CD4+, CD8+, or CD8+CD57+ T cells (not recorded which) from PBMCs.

In DNA, the CDR3 is TGTGCCAGCAGCTTAGCAAGGTGGAGGGGGGATATACGAGCGGATGGCTACACCTTC. Residues: CASSLARWRGDIRADGYTF. This chain links TRBV7-8 with TRBJ1-2, with D tentatively TRBD1 (6 bases). This CDR3 is 19 amino acids long. Trimming stripped 0 bases from V and 6 bases from J, with 26 bases between. CDR1 and CDR2 from the germline V gene are SGHVS and FQNEAQ.